A selection of T cell receptor beta chains follows, all from one sample in a study of shared clonotypes between healthy human individuals. The assay was immunoSEQ multiplex PCR, and TCRdb's table has in-frame clones only and misses some. The sample includes a few million clones, under 95% of them seen just once. Sample: naive CD4+ T cells from PBMCs. Receptors originate from a man in his late teens or twenties in good health. Some clones in this sample may be carry-over from other donors' samples. Both conserved end residues are trimmed from each CDR3. The order of the fields is J gene, clone size, V gene, CDR3 protein. Expanded clones get a size class; other rows say once, few or many, or leave the size out.

>TRBJ2-5|.|TRBV7-2
ASSTGLSAVETQY
>TRBJ1-5|.|TRBV14
ASSLVQGGDQPQH
>TRBJ2-2|.|TRBV2
ASKGPNTGELF
>TRBJ1-2|.|TRBV6-1
ASSEVTRTYGYT
>TRBJ2-1|.|TRBV6-5
ASRQAGVPYNEQF
>TRBJ2-7|.|TRBV5-1
ASSLGQPRGDEQY
>TRBJ2-3|.|TRBV4-1
ASSQFFRSRTDTQY
>TRBJ2-3|.|TRBV18
ASSPPPASRTDTQY
>TRBJ1-5|.|TRBV19
ASSTQGAQH
>TRBJ1-3|.|TRBV2
ASSEADGIGNTIY
>TRBJ1-1|few|TRBV28
ASTPPGGGGSAF
>TRBJ2-7|.|TRBV7-8
ASGGHEQY
>TRBJ2-1|.|TRBV11-2
ASSLFLAGNEQF
>TRBJ2-1|.|TRBV29-1
SVEDPRGRRNEQF
>TRBJ2-5|.|TRBV14
ASSPRPGGEETQY
>TRBJ2-1|.|TRBV7-8
ASSFGTPIYNEQF
>TRBJ2-5|once|TRBV14
ASSQEIQRGYQETQY
>TRBJ1-4|.|TRBV9
ASSRGRNEKLF